The clone carrying this T cell receptor (beta chain) was seen repeatedly, ten times or more. This specimen belongs to a study of metastatic and nonmetastatic thyroid tumors. Germline V gene data show CDR1 as SGHRS and CDR2 as YFSETQ. Germline trimming cut 6 bases from V and 3 bases from J; bases unmatched to any gene: 10. This CDR3 contains 15 residues. TCRdb reprocessed the PCR reads via MiXCR. This table has a few thousand clones, around a sixth appearing once. Every patient underwent thyroid surgery untreated. The clonotype was recovered from a female donor with papillary thyroid cancer or a benign thyroid nodule (not recorded which). Some clones in this sample may be carry-over from other donors' samples. What was sequenced was adjacent normal tissue. The chain combines TRBV5-1 with TRBJ2-5; 8 nucleotides agree with TRBD2. Here the CDR3 reads CASTSGGPKKETQYF. CDR3 DNA sequence: TGCGCCAGCACCTCGGGGGGGCCAAAAAAAGAGACCCAGTACTTC.